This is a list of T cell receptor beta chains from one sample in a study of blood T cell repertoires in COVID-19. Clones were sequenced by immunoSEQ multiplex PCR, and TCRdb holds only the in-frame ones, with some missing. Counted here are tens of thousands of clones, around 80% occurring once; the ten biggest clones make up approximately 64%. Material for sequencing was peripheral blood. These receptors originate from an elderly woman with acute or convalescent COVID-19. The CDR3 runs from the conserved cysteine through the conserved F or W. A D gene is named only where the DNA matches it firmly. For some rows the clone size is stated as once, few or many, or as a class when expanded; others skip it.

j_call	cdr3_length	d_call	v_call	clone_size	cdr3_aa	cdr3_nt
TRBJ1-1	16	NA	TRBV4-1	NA	CASSQGAQGLGTEAFF	TGCGCCAGCAGCCAAGGGGCCCAGGGGCTCGGGACTGAAGCTTTCTTT
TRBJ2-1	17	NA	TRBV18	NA	CASSPGTSEALYNEQFF	TGTGCCAGCTCACCAGGGACTTCTGAGGCCCTTTACAATGAGCAGTTCTTC
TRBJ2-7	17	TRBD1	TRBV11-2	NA	CASSLDWGQMGSYEQYF	TGTGCCAGCAGCTTAGATTGGGGACAGATGGGCTCCTACGAGCAGTACTTC
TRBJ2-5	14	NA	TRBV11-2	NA	CASSRLSGERTQYF	TGTGCCAGCAGCCGCTTGAGTGGGGAGAGGACCCAGTACTTC
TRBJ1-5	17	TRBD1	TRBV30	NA	CAWSVRDSLNSNQPQHF	TGTGCCTGGAGTGTACGGGACAGCCTAAATAGCAATCAGCCCCAGCATTTT
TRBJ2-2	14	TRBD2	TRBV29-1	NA	CSVEASGNTGELFF	TGCAGCGTTGAGGCTAGCGGTAACACCGGGGAGCTGTTTTTT
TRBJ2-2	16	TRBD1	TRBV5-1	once	CASIKTGGSNTGELFF	TGCGCCAGCATTAAGACAGGGGGCTCGAACACCGGGGAGCTGTTTTTT
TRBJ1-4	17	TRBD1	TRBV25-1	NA	CASLGGQGFIIGEKLFF	TGTGCCAGTCTCGGGGGACAGGGGTTCATAATCGGTGAAAAACTGTTTTTT
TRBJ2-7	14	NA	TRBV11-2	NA	CASSTRWGAYEQYF	TGTGCCAGCAGCACACGCTGGGGGGCCTACGAGCAGTACTTC
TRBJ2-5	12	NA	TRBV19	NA	CASSPGGETQYF	TGTGCCAGTAGTCCAGGAGGCGAGACCCAGTACTTC
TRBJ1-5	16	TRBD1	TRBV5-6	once	CASSSYRGRDNQPQHF	TGTGCCAGCAGTTCCTACAGGGGGCGCGACAATCAGCCCCAGCATTTT
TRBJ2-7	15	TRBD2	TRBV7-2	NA	CASSLGAGGSYEQYF	TGTGCCAGCAGCTTAGGGGCGGGAGGCTCCTACGAGCAGTACTTC
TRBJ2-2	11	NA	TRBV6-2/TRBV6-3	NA	CASSTTGELFF	TGTGCCAGCAGTACAACCGGGGAGCTGTTTTTT
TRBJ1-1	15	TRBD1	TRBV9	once	CASSPSGTGRTEAFF	TGTGCCAGCAGCCCATCCGGGACAGGGAGAACTGAAGCTTTCTTT
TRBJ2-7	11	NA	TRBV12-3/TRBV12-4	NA	CASREGAEQYF	TGTGCCAGCAGGGAGGGAGCCGAGCAGTACTTC
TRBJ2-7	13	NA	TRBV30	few	CAWKRWGDYEQYF	TGTGCCTGGAAGCGTTGGGGGGACTACGAGCAGTACTTC
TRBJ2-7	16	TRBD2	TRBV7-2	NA	CASSLAGGTSSYEQYF	TGTGCCAGCAGCTTAGCTGGGGGGACTAGCTCCTACGAGCAGTACTTC
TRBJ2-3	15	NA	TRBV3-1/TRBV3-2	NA	CASSQDGGLRDTQYF	TGTGCCAGCAGCCAAGATGGGGGACTCAGAGATACGCAGTATTTT
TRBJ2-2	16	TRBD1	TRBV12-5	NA	CASAAQQGANTGELFF	TGTGCTAGTGCCGCTCAACAGGGGGCGAACACCGGGGAGCTGTTTTTT
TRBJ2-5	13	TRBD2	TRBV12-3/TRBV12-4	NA	CASTSAGGETQYF	TGTGCCAGCACTTCAGCGGGAGGAGAGACCCAGTACTTC
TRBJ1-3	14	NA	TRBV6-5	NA	CASTGLTSGNTIYF	TGTGCCTCAACAGGCCTAACCTCTGGAAACACCATATATTTT
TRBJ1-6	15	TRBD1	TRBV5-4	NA	CASSFTTGSDSPLHF	TGTGCCAGCAGCTTCACGACAGGGAGCGATTCACCCCTCCACTTT
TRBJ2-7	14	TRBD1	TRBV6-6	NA	CASSRDSLSYEQYF	TGTGCCAGCAGCCGGGACAGCCTCTCCTACGAGCAGTACTTC
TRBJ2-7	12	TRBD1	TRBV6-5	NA	CASNPDRGPQYF	TGTGCCAGCAACCCAGACAGGGGGCCCCAGTACTTC
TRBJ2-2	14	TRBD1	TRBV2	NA	CASRTGGNTGELFF	TGTGCCAGCCGGACAGGGGGAAACACCGGGGAGCTGTTTTTT
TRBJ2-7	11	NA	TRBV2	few	CASSVTYEQYF	TGTGCCAGCAGCGTTACCTACGAGCAGTACTTC
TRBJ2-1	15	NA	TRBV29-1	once	CSVEGSGPAYNEQFF	TGCAGCGTTGAAGGTAGTGGGCCCGCATACAATGAGCAGTTCTTC
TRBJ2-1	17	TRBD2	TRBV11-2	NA	CASSLSPLAGPRRGQFF	TGTGCCAGCAGCTTAAGTCCCCTAGCGGGACCCCGACGGGGGCAGTTCTTC
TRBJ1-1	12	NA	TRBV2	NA	CASRRQERGAFF	TGTGCCAGCAGGAGACAAGAACGAGGGGCTTTCTTT
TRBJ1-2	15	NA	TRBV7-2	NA	CASSLEPRQGGGYTF	TGTGCCAGCAGCTTAGAACCCCGGCAGGGAGGGGGCTACACCTTC
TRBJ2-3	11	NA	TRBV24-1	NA	CATAFADTQYF	TGTGCCACCGCGTTTGCGGATACGCAGTATTTT
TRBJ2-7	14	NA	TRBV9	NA	CASSVGLSAYEQYF	TGTGCCAGCAGCGTAGGACTCTCTGCCTACGAGCAGTACTTC
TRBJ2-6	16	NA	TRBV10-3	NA	CAISESVTSGANVLTF	TGTGCCATCAGTGAATCGGTTACCTCTGGGGCCAACGTCCTGACTTTC
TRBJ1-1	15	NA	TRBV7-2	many	CASSQFGTQNTEAFF	TGTGCCAGCAGTCAATTCGGGACACAGAACACTGAAGCTTTCTTT
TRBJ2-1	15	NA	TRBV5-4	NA	CASSPSGRTYNEQFF	TGTGCCAGCAGCCCCTCGGGGAGGACCTACAATGAGCAGTTCTTC
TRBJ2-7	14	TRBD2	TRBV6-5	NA	CASSYEREDHEQYF	TGTGCCAGCAGTTACGAACGGGAGGACCACGAGCAGTACTTC
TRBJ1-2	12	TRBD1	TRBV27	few	CASSGTGYGYTF	TGTGCCAGCAGCGGGACAGGCTATGGCTACACCTTC
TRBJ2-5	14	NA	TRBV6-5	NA	CASSFQDTQETQYF	TGTGCCAGCAGCTTCCAGGATACTCAAGAGACCCAGTACTTC
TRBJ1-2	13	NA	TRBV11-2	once	CASSPGRAYGYTF	TGTGCCAGCAGCCCCGGGAGGGCCTACGGCTACACCTTC
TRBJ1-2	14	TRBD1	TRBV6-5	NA	CASSRLLRGEGYTF	TGTGCCAGCAGTCGGCTACTCAGGGGGGAGGGCTACACCTTC
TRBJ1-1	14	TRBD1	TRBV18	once	CASSPGQEGAEAFF	TGTGCCAGCTCACCGGGACAGGAAGGGGCCGAAGCTTTCTTT
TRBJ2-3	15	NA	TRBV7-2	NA	CASSLTGTSTDTQYF	TGTGCCAGCAGCTTAACAGGAACTAGCACAGATACGCAGTATTTT
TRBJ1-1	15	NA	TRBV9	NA	CASSHPGGKNTEAFF	TGTGCCAGCTCCCACCCCGGGGGGAAGAACACTGAAGCTTTCTTT
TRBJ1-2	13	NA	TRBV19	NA	CASKAGEGHGYTF	TGTGCCAGTAAAGCAGGCGAGGGCCATGGCTACACCTTC